A single sample is the source of the 7 T cell receptor beta chains below, sequenced in a study of blood T cell repertoires in COVID-19. Repertoires were generated with immunoSEQ multiplex PCR, while TCRdb's copy carries only in-frame clones and drops some. The sample comprises fewer than 400,000 clones, less than 85% of which are singletons, and approximately 3.6% rests with the top ten. Sequencing input: peripheral blood. All receptors come from a woman aged 18-29 years with acute or convalescent COVID-19.

About this clone itself: A junction end diverges from the germline sequence, so it may reflect a read error. The CDR3 bases are TGTGCCAGCAGATTGGGACAGGGGATGGGATACGAGCAGTACTTC. Residues: CASRLGQGMGYEQYF. The rearrangement uses TRBV5-4 and TRBJ2-7, with 10 bases fitting TRBD1. The CDR3 runs to 15 residues. The germline gives CDR1 SGHNT, CDR2 YYREEE (reference sequence).

This sequence joins TRBV6-5 and TRBJ1-4, with 9 nucleotides matching TRBD1. In germline, CDR1 is MNHEY, CDR2 SVGAGI. The CDR3 sequence is 13 residues long. The trim removed 6 bases at V and 8 bases at J, leaving 4 bases unmatched. CDR3 protein: CASSGTGYEKLFF. DNA for the CDR3: TGTGCCAGCAGCGGGACAGGGTACGAAAAACTGTTTTTT.

The rearrangement links TRBV7-9 to TRBJ2-7; D remains ambiguous. V was cut by 0 bases and J by 0 bases, with 12 bases left in between. CDR1 is SEHNR and CDR2 is FQNEAQ in the germline V gene (reference sequence). The CDR3 contains 16 residues. CDR3 nucleotide sequence: TGTGCCAGCAGCTTAGCGCGGTCTTCCACCTCCTACGAGCAGTACTTC. Amino acid sequence: CASSLARSSTSYEQYF.

This rearrangement joins TRBV30 to TRBJ1-1; D is ambiguous. The V and J ends lost 0 bases and 5 bases respectively, with 13 bases between them. Per germline, CDR1 GTSNPN and CDR2 SVGIG (reference sequence). The CDR3 is 14 residues long. The CDR3 DNA reads TGTGCCTGGAGTGTCCGGACGGGGTGGACTGAAGCTTTCTTT. Translated, it gives CAWSVRTGWTEAFF.

The gene calls are TRBV7-8 and TRBJ1-6, with a weak D call TRBD1 (6 bases). Germline values: CDR1 SGHVS, CDR2 FQNEAQ. V lost 5 bases to trimming and J lost 4 bases, with 15 bases between them. The CDR3 is 16 amino acids. Here the CDR3 DNA reads TGTGCCAGCAGCCAAAGGGGGGGGAATTATAATTCACCCCTCCACTTT. It codes for CASSQRGGNYNSPLHF. The whole variable domain, filled in from reference TRBV7-8 and TRBJ1-6, reads GAGVSQSPRYKVAKRGQDVALRCDPISGHVSLFWYQQALGQGPEFLTYFQNEAQLDKSGLPSDRFFAERPEGSVSTLKIQRTQQEDSAVYLCASSQRGGNYNSPLHFGNGTRLTVT.

CDR3 amino acids: CASSATSGVYNEQFF. DNA for the CDR3: TGTGCCAGTAGCGCGACTAGTGGGGTTTACAATGAGCAGTTCTTC. The rearrangement joins TRBV19 to TRBJ2-1, with D maybe TRBD2 (6 bases). V gave up 6 bases and J gave up 4 bases, with 16 bases separating them. This CDR3 spans 15 amino acids. The germline V gene encodes CDR1 LNHDA and CDR2 SQIVND (reference sequence).

The chain employs TRBV6-2 or TRBV6-3 and TRBJ2-7, with 9 bases identical to TRBD1. Germline CDR1 is MNHEY and CDR2 is SVGEGT. The ends lost 2 bases at V and 4 bases at J; junction bases unmatched: 6. The CDR3 loop spans 15 amino acids. In DNA, the CDR3 is TGTGCCAGCAGTTACCGGAGGGACAGGGAGTACGAGCAGTACTTC. This gives the protein CASSYRRDREYEQYF.